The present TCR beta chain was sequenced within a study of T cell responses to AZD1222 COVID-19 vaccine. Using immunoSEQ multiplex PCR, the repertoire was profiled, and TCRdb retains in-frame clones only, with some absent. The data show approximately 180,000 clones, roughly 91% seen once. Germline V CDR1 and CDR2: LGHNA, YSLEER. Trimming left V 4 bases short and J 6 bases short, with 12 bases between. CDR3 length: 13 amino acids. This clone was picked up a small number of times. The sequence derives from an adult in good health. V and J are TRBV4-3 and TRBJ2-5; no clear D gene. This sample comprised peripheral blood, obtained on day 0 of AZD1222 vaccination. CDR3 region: CASSPFLGKTQYF. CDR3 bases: TGCGCCAGCAGCCCCTTTTTAGGAAAGACCCAGTACTTC.